The rows below give T cell receptor beta chains drawn from one sample of a study of CD8 T cells in ankylosing spondylitis. TCRdb used MiXCR to reprocess the 5' RACE reads, holding one entry per CDR3 protein. The table lists around 340,000 distinct CDR3 sequences, approximately 22% of them singletons. The material sequenced was blood, either unsorted or a sorted T cell fraction (not recorded which). The receptor source for this set is a male donor with ankylosing spondylitis or in good health (not recorded which). CDR3s include the opening cysteine and the closing phenylalanine or tryptophan. A D gene is named only where the DNA matches it firmly. Clone size is shown for a subset of rows, as once, few, many or a class of expanded clone.

TRBD1,TRBV4-1,TRBJ2-7,NA,TGCGCCAGCAGCCAAGGGACAGGGACGGTCCAGTACTTC,CASSQGTGTVQYF
NA,TRBV4-2,TRBJ2-7,once,TGTGCCAGCAGCCAAGATAGACAGGAGCAGTACTTC,CASSQDRQEQYF
NA,TRBV29-1,TRBJ1-4,few,TGCAGCGTTGACATTTCGCTAGGACGGGGCGGCGAAAAACTGTTTTTT,CSVDISLGRGGEKLFF
NA,TRBV19,TRBJ2-6,NA,TGTGCCAGTAGAGGCGACGCCCACGGCGTCCTGACTTTC,CASRGDAHGVLTF
TRBD2,TRBV28,TRBJ2-3,NA,TGTGCCAGCAGTTCATACGCGGGAGCAGATACGCAGTATTTT,CASSSYAGADTQYF
TRBD1,TRBV15,TRBJ2-7,NA,TGTGCCACCAGCCCGGGACAGATGTACGAGCAGTACTTC,CATSPGQMYEQYF
TRBD1,TRBV6-5,TRBJ2-7,few,TGTGCCAGCAGTTACCTACCCCCAAGGACAGGGGTCTACGAGCAGTACTTC,CASSYLPPRTGVYEQYF
TRBD1,TRBV30,TRBJ2-7,NA,TGTGCCTGGACACCCGGACAGGGGGCCACCTACGAGCAGTACTTC,CAWTPGQGATYEQYF
NA,TRBV27,TRBJ2-4,few,TGTGCCAGCAGTCTAGGAAAGATTCAGTACTTC,CASSLGKIQYF
NA,TRBV5-4,TRBJ2-7,NA,TGTGCCAGCAGCTTGGAAAGACACAACGAGCAGTACTTC,CASSLERHNEQYF
NA,TRBV28,TRBJ2-2,NA,TGTGCCAGCAGCCCTTCAGGGATGACCGGGGAGCTGTTTTTT,CASSPSGMTGELFF
TRBD1,TRBV7-9,TRBJ2-7,few,TGTGCCAGCAGCTTAGAGGCCGGACAGGGCCCCCACGAGCAGTACTTC,CASSLEAGQGPHEQYF
NA,TRBV7-9,TRBJ2-1,NA,TGTGCCAGCAGCCCCCCGGGGACCTACAATGAGCAGTTCTTC,CASSPPGTYNEQFF
TRBD1,TRBV6-6,TRBJ2-7,few,TGTGCCAGTGGGACAGGGGGGGGCGAGCAGTACTTC,CASGTGGGEQYF
NA,TRBV2,TRBJ1-4,few,TGTGCCAGCCGGGGACCCCAAAAACTGTTTTTT,CASRGPQKLFF
NA,TRBV5-6,TRBJ1-2,few,TGTGCCAGCAGCCTTACGGGAGGATATCGCTACACCTTC,CASSLTGGYRYTF
NA,TRBV20-1,TRBJ2-2,NA,TGCAGTGCTAGAGTTAACACCGGGGAGCTGTTTTTT,CSARVNTGELFF
NA,TRBV6-5,TRBJ1-3,NA,TGTGCCAGCAGTTACTCGGGAGTCCCCTCTGGAAACACCATATATTTT,CASSYSGVPSGNTIYF
TRBD2,TRBV20-1,TRBJ2-1,NA,TGCAGTGCCACAGGGCTAGCGGGGGCCGTAAATGAGCAGTTCTTC,CSATGLAGAVNEQFF
NA,TRBV28,TRBJ2-5,few,TGTGCCAGCATTCAAATGGGGGACTCCCAAGAGACCCAGTACTTC,CASIQMGDSQETQYF
NA,TRBV12-3/TRBV12-4,TRBJ2-2,few,TGTGCCAGCAGTTTAACCGCGGGGTTGGCCGGGGAGCTGTTTTTT,CASSLTAGLAGELFF
TRBD1,TRBV6-1,TRBJ2-1,NA,TGTGCCAGCAGTAGACAGGGGGAGAGCTCCTACAATGAGCAGTTCTTC,CASSRQGESSYNEQFF
NA,TRBV11-2,TRBJ2-7,NA,TGTGCCAGCAGCTTCGGTCCGGGAAGGAACGCCTACGAGCAGTACTTC,CASSFGPGRNAYEQYF
NA,TRBV7-9,TRBJ2-7,few,TGTGCCAGCACAGACAGGTCCCCGTACGAGCAGTACTTC,CASTDRSPYEQYF
NA,TRBV21-1,TRBJ2-7,NA,TGTGCCAGCAGCACAATCACCGGGACAGACTCCTACGAGCAGTACTTC,CASSTITGTDSYEQYF
TRBD2,TRBV20-1,TRBJ2-5,once,TGCAGTGCTAGTCGACTAGCGGGGGGCGAGGAGACCCAGTACTTC,CSASRLAGGEETQYF
NA,TRBV28,TRBJ2-7,NA,TGTGCCAGCAGTTTAGGGTTGGAGGGGGCCCACTCCTACGAGCAGTACTTC,CASSLGLEGAHSYEQYF
TRBD2,TRBV20-1,TRBJ2-7,NA,TGCAGTGCTATCTCCCTAGCGGGAGTACCCTACGAGCAGTACTTC,CSAISLAGVPYEQYF
NA,TRBV12-3/TRBV12-4,TRBJ2-2,few,TGTGCCAGCAGTTTCGGACTTCCCACCGGGGAGCTGTTTTTT,CASSFGLPTGELFF
NA,TRBV29-1,TRBJ2-2,NA,TGCAGCGTTGAAGGGGGGCCCAGCACCGGGGAGCTGTTTTTT,CSVEGGPSTGELFF
TRBD2,TRBV3-1,TRBJ2-1,NA,TGTGCCAGCAGCCCTCCTGGCGGAGAGGCTAGCGGGGAGCAGTTCTTC,CASSPPGGEASGEQFF
NA,TRBV5-1,TRBJ2-1,few,TGCGCCAGCAGTTGGCACACCAATGAGCAGTTCTTC,CASSWHTNEQFF
NA,TRBV3-1,TRBJ2-3,few,TGTGCCAGCAGCCAATACAGGGTGGCAGATACGCAGTATTTT,CASSQYRVADTQYF
NA,TRBV20-1,TRBJ2-7,few,TGCAGTGCTACCGGGTTTTCCACCTACGAGCAGTACTTC,CSATGFSTYEQYF
TRBD1,TRBV20-1,TRBJ1-2,few,TGCAGTGCAACAACTCCGCGGGACAGGCGCCCCTATAGATATGGCTACACCTTC,CSATTPRDRRPYRYGYTF
TRBD2,TRBV19,TRBJ2-1,few,TGTGCCACCGCGACTAGCGTCAATGAGCAGTTCTTC,CATATSVNEQFF
TRBD2,TRBV3-1,TRBJ2-7,NA,TGTGCCAGCAGCTCCCGACTAGCGGAAAACTCCTACGAGCAGTACTTC,CASSSRLAENSYEQYF
TRBD2,TRBV6-1,TRBJ2-2,few,TGTGCCAGCACCTGGACTAGCGGGAGCACCGGGGAGCTGTTTTTT,CASTWTSGSTGELFF
NA,TRBV7-3,TRBJ1-4,NA,TGTGCCAGCAGTCAAACAGGGAATCGAGGTGAAAAACTGTTTTTT,CASSQTGNRGEKLFF
NA,TRBV18,TRBJ2-7,NA,TGTGCCAGCTCACCACCGTCCGGGCAGGAAATCTACGAGCAGTACTTC,CASSPPSGQEIYEQYF
NA,TRBV20-1,TRBJ1-2,few,TGCAGTGCTACAGGGGTCGAGGTTATGGGGTATGGCTACACCTTC,CSATGVEVMGYGYTF
NA,TRBV6-5,TRBJ2-2,NA,TGTGCCAGCAGTTGGACGGATAACACCGGGGAGCTGTTTTTT,CASSWTDNTGELFF
NA,TRBV3-1,TRBJ2-5,NA,TGTGCCAGCAGCCCTTGGTTCCCGACGTACCAAGAGACCCAGTACTTC,CASSPWFPTYQETQYF
TRBD1,TRBV6-5,TRBJ2-1,NA,TGTGCCAGCAGTTACTTTCTGTCGACAGGGCTAGACTCCTACAATGAGCAGTTCTTC,CASSYFLSTGLDSYNEQFF
NA,TRBV24-1,TRBJ2-2,few,TGTGCCACCAGTGGAGGGGGAAACACCGGGGAGCTGTTTTTT,CATSGGGNTGELFF
NA,TRBV5-6,TRBJ2-5,few,TGTGCCAGCAGCTTGGGGGCCAGCCAAGAGACCCAGTACTTC,CASSLGASQETQYF
TRBD1,TRBV7-9,TRBJ2-5,NA,TGTGCCAGCAGCTTAGCCGGGACAGGGGGTGAGACCCAGTACTTC,CASSLAGTGGETQYF
NA,TRBV5-1,TRBJ2-4,few,TGCGCCAGCAGCTTGGAGTTACCCAGTGAGATTCAGTACTTC,CASSLELPSEIQYF
NA,TRBV12-3/TRBV12-4,TRBJ2-3,many,TGTGCCAGCAGTTTAGTGGGAAGGGGTACGCAGTATTTT,CASSLVGRGTQYF
NA,TRBV20-1,TRBJ2-3,many,TGCAGTGCTAGAGAGTGGGGAACAGATACGCAGTATTTT,CSAREWGTDTQYF